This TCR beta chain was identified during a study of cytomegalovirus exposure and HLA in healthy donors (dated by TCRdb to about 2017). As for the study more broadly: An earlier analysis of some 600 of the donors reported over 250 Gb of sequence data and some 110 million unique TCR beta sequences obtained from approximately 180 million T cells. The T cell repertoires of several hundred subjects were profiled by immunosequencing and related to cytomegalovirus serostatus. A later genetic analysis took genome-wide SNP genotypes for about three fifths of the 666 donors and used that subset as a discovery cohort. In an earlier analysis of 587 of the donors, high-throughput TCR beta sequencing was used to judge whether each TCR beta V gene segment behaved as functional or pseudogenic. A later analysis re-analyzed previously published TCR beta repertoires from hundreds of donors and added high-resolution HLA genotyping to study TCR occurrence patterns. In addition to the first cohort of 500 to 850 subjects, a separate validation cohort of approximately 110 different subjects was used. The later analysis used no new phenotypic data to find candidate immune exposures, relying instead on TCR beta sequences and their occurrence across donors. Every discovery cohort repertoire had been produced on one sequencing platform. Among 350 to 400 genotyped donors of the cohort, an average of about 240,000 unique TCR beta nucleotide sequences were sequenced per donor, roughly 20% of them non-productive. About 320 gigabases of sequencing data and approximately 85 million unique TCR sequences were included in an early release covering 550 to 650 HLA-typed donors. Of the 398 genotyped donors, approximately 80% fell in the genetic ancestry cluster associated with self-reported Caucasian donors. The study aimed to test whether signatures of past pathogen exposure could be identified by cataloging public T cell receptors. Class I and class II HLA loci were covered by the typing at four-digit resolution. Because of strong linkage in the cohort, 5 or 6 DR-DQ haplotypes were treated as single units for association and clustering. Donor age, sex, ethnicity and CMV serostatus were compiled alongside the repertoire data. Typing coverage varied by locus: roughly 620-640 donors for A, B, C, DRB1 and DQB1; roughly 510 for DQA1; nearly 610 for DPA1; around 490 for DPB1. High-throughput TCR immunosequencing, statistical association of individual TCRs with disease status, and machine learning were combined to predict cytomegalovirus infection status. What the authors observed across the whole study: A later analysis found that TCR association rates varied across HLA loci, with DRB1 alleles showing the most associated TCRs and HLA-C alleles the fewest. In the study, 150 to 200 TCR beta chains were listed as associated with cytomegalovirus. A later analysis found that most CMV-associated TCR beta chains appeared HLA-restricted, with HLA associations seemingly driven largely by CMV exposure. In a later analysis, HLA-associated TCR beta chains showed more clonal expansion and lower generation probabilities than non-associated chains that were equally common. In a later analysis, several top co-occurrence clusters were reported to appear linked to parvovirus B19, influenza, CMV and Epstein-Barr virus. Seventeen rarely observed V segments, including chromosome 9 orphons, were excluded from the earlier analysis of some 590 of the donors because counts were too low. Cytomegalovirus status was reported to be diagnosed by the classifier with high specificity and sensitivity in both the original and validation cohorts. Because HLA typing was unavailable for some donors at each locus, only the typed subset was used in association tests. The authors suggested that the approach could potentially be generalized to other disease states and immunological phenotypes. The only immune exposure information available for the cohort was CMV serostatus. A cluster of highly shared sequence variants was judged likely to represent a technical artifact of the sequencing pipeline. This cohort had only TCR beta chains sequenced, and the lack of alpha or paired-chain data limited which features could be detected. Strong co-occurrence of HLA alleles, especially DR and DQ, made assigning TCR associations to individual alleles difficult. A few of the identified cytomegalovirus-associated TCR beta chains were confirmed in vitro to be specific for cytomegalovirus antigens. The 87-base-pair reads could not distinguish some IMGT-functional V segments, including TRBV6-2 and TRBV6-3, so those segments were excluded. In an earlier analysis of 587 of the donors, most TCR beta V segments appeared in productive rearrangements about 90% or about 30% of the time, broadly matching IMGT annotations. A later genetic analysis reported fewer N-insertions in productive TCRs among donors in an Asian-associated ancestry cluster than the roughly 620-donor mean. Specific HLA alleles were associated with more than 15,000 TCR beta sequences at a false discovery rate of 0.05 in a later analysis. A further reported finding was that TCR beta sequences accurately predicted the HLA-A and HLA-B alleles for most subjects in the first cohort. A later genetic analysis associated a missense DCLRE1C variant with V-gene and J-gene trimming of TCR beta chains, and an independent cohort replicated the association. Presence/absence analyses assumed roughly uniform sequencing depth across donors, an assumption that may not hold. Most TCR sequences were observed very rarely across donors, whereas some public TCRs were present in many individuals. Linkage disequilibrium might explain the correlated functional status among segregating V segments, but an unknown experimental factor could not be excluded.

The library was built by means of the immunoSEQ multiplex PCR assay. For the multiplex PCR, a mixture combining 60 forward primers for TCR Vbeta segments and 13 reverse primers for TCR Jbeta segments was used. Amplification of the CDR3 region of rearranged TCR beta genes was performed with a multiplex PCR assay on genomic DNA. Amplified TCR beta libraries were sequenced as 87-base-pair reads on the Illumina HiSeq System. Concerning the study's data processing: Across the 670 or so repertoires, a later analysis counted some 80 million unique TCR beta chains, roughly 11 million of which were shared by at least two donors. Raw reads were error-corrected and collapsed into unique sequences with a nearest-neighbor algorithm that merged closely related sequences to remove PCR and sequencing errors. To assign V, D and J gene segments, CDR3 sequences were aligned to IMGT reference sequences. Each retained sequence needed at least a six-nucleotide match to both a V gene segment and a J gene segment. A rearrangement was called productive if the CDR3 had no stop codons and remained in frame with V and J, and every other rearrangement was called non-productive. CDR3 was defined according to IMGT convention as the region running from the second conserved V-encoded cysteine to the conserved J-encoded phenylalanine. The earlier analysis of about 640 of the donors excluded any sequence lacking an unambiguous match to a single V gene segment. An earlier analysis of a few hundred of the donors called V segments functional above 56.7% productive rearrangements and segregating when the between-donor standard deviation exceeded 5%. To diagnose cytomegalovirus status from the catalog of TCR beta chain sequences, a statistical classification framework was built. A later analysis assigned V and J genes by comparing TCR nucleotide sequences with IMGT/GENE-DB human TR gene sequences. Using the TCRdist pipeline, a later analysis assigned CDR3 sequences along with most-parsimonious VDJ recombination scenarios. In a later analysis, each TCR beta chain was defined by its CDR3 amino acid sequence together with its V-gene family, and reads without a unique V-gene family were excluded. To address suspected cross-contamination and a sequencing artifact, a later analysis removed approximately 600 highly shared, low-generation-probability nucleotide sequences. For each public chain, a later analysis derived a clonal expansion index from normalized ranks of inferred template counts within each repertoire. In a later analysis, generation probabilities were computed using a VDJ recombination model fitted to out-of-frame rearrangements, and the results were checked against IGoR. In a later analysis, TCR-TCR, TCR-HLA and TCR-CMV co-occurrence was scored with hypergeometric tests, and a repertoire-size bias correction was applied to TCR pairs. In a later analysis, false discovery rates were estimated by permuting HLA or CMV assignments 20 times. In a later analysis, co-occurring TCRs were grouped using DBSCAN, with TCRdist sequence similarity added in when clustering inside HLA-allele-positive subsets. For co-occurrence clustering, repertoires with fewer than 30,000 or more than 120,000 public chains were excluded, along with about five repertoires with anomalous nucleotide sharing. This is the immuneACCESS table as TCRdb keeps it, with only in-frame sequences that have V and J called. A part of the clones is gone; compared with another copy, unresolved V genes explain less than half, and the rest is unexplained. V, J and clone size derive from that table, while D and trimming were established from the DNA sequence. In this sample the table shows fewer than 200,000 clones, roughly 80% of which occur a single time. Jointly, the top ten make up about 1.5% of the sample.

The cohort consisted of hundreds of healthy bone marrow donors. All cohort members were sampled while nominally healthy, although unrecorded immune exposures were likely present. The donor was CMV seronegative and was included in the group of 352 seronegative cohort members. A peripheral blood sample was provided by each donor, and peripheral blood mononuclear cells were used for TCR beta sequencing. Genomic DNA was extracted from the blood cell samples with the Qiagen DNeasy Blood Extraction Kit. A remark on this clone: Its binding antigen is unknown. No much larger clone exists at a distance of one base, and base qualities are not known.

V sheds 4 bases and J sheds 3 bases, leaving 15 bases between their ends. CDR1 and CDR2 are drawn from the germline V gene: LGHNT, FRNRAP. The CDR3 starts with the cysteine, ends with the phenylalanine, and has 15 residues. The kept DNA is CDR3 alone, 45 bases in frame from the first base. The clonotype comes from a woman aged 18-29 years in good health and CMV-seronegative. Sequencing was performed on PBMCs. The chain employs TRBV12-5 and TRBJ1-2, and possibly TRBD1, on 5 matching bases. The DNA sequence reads TGTGCTAGTGGTTCACCAGGGAAGTCAGACTATGGCTACACCTTC. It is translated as CASGSPGKSDYGYTF.